The clone carrying this T cell receptor (beta chain) was recorded only once. Antigen specificity is unknown. These data are taken from a study of cytomegalovirus exposure and HLA in healthy donors. Notes on the study in general: Most CMV-associated TCR beta chains were later found to appear HLA-restricted. An analysis done earlier found most TCR beta V segments productive about 87% or about 30% of the time. Generally TCR sequences proved uncommon, though certain public TCRs appeared in numerous donors. Links to common viral pathogens appeared, in a later analysis, for several of the most significant clusters.

With V trimmed by 5 bases and J by 6 bases, 6 bases remained unmatched. This CDR3 is built from 14 residues. Germline CDR1 LNHDA, CDR2 SQIVND (reference sequence). With 60 Vbeta and 13 Jbeta primers, the PCR was carried out. Profiled with immunoSEQ multiplex PCR; TCRdb holds only in-frame clones, not every one. The repertoire consists of about 150,000 clones, with roughly three quarters occurring once and the leading ten covering 2.5% to 3.5%. The chain has TRBV19 and TRBJ1-1; 10 nucleotides agree with TRBD1. The sequence derives from a male donor in good health and CMV-seronegative. The sample was PBMCs. CDR3 sequence: CASSAYGQGAEAFF. The CDR3 DNA sequence: TGTGCCAGTAGTGCTTATGGACAGGGGGCTGAAGCTTTCTTT.